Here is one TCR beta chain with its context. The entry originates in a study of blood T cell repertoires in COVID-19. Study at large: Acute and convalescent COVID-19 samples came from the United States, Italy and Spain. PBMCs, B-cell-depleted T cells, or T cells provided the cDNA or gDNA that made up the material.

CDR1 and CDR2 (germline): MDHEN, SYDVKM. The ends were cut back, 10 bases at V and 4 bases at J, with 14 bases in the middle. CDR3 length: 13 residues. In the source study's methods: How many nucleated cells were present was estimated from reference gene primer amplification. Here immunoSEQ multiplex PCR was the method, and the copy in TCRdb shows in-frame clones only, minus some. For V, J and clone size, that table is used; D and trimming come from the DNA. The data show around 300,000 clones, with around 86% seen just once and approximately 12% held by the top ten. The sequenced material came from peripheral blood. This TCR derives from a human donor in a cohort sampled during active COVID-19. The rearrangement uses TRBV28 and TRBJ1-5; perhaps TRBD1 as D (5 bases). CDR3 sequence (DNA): TGTGCCATCTCAAGACAGATGAATCAGCCCCAGCATTTT. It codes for CAISRQMNQPQHF.